The present entry profiles one TCR beta chain with its context. Clones were read by immunoSEQ multiplex PCR, and TCRdb kept only the in-frame ones, dropping some. The data contain approximately 730,000 clones, around 85% of them singletons. This record comes from a study of shared T cell receptors in the human thymus. The same data also went into a second study, on human thymus T cells. Per that study: Resections were taken during corrective heart surgery, and the thymus tissue came from these. Related research found strongly overlapping thymic repertoires in unrelated individuals.

What was sequenced was thymocytes. The receptor's source is a girl less than two years old with a congenital heart defect.

The CDR3 here is CASSLGAENEQYF. The DNA for the CDR3 is TGTGCCAGCAGCTTAGGCGCGGAAAACGAGCAGTACTTC. The rearrangement joins TRBV7-2 to TRBJ2-7; no reliable D call. The CDR3 covers 13 residues. V dropped 1 base and J dropped 5 bases, with 9 bases sitting between them. Germline lookup yields CDR1 SGHTA and CDR2 FQGNSA.